These T cell receptor beta chains were read from a single sample in a study of cytomegalovirus exposure and HLA in healthy donors. Repertoires were generated with immunoSEQ multiplex PCR, while TCRdb's copy carries only in-frame clones and drops some. The data show about 180,000 clones, about 89% seen once. Source material: PBMCs. These receptors originate from a young man in good health and CMV-seropositive. The conserved cysteine and the conserved F or W are not part of the CDR3 here.

J gene	V gene	CDR3 protein
TRBJ2-1	TRBV5-1	ASSLRGREQF
TRBJ2-5	TRBV6-5	ASYQREQETQY
TRBJ1-2	TRBV7-9	ASSTEGQGRVGYT
TRBJ2-7	TRBV30	AWSNRGHLYEQY
TRBJ2-3	TRBV5-1	ASSFLTGPTDTQY
TRBJ1-3	TRBV5-6	ASSLGGVNTIY
TRBJ2-1	TRBV5-1	ASSREPYNEQF
TRBJ2-1	TRBV9	ASSPHRGGGNNEQF
TRBJ1-5	TRBV4-1	ASSQDFRENQPQH
TRBJ1-2	TRBV27	ASSHAGPRGREGYT
TRBJ2-7	TRBV13	ASSTRQGIPYEQY
TRBJ2-7	TRBV7-8	ASSLGTGGTYEQY
TRBJ1-1	TRBV5-4	ASSLGRGNTEAF
TRBJ2-5	TRBV2	ASSGEYQGGEETQY
TRBJ1-1	TRBV11-2	ASSSLQGLNTEAF
TRBJ2-7	TRBV27	ASSFLREDEQY
TRBJ1-5	TRBV27	ASSPARTGGFQPQH
TRBJ2-7	TRBV7-9	ASSSPGLAGEQY
TRBJ1-3	TRBV30	AWSVGNRGFGNTIY
TRBJ2-7	TRBV18	ASSPPGQGSYEQY